Listed here is a single T cell receptor (beta chain). Its matching antigen is unknown. The sample belongs to a study of shared clonotypes between healthy human individuals. Overall study: Per donor, three plates held CD4 naive cells, three held CD4 memory, two held CD8 naive and one held CD8 memory. The study, taken as a whole, reports: Only a few donors were included, so the genetic and exposure-history diversity represented was limited. Among the subsets, naive ones generally showed larger estimated richness than memory ones.

Every immunoSEQ plate was one replicate of a subset's evenly spread DNA. Produced via immunoSEQ multiplex PCR; TCRdb's table is partial and in-frame only. The table shows about 820,000 clones, with around 92% occurring only once. The CDR3 is made up of 14 amino acids. Per the germline V gene, CDR1 is SGHRS and CDR2 is YFSETQ. Trimming removed 4 bases at V and 6 bases at J, with 16 bases between. Terminally differentiated effector memory CD45RA+ cells were left out of the naive CD8 fraction, which was CD45RO-negative and positively selected for CCR7. This rearrangement joins TRBV5-1 to TRBJ1-1; tentatively, D is TRBD1 (6 bases). Material for sequencing was naive CD8+ T cells sorted from blood. The receptor comes from a man younger than 40 in good health. The CDR3: CASSLWVGAAEAFF. The CDR3 DNA sequence: TGCGCCAGCAGCCTGTGGGTGGGGGCGGCTGAAGCTTTCTTT.